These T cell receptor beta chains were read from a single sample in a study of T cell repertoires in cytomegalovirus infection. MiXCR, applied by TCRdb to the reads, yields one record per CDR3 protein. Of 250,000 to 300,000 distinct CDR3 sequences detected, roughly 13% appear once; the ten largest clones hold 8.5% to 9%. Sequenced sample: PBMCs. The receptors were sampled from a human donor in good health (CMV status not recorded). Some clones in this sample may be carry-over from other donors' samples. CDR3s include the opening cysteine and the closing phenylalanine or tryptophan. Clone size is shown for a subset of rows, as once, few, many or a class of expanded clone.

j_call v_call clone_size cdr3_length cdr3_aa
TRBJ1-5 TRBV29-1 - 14 CSVAEGARNQPQHF
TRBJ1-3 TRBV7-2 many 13 CASSSPGRDTIYF
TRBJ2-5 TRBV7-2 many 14 CASAFPTSGETQYF
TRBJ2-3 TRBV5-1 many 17 CASSYPPAGGQADTQYF
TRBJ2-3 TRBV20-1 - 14 CSGLTGATTDTQYF
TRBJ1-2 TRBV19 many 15 CASTADFQGDYGYTF
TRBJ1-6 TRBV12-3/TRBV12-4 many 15 CASSYGSSYNSPLHF
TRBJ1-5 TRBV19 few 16 CASSFLNGQGDQPQHF
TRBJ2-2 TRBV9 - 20 CASSLTGTSGRRGNTGELFF
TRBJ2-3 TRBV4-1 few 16 CASSQERGLAADTQYF
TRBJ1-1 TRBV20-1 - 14 CSARPAGLNTEAFF
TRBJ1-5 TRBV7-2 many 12 CASSSPPQPQHF
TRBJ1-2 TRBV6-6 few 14 CASSYPSQGYGYTF
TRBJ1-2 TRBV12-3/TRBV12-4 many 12 CASSRLTDGYTF
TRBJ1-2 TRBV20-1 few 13 CSAAGQGGYGYTF
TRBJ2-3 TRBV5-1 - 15 CASSLAAGGPDTQYF
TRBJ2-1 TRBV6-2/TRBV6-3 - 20 CASRPTFARASGRAYNEQFF
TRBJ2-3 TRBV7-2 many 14 CASSPGTSVGTQYF
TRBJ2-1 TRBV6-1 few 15 CASSESRAFVNEQFF
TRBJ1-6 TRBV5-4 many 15 CASREGANPNSPLHF
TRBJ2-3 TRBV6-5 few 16 CASSYRGGWGTDTQYF
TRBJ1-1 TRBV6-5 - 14 CASRRQVFRPEAFF
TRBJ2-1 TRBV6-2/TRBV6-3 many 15 CASSSLGVPYNEQFF
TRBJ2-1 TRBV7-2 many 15 CASSQVAGGHNEQFF
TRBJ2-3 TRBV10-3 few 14 CAISGGDSPHTQYF
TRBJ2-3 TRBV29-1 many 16 CSVEKGHRGYTDTQYF
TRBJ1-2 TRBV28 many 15 CASSQPRQGRYGYTF
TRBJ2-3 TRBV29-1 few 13 CSVPQGPIDTQYF
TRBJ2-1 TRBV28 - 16 CASSPPGGITYNEQFF
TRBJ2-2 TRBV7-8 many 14 CASSSGGALGELFF
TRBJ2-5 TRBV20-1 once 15 CSARDISSPQETQYF
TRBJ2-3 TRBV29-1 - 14 CSVGGQKNTDTQYF
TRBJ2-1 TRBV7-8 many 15 CASSQRTSMVYAQFF
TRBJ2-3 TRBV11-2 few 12 CASSFPASTQYF
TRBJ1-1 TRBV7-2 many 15 CASSFDSRGRTEAFF
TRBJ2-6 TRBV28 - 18 CASREGMVPYSGANVLTF
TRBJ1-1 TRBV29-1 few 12 CSGGGVNTEAFF
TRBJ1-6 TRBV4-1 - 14 CASSQPTGGSPLHF
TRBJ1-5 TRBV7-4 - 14 CASSSMEGHQPQHF
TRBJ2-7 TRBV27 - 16 CASSLKVGGGAYEQYF
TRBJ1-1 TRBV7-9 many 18 CASSNPTGTRPQGTEAFF
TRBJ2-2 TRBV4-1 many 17 CASSQTRDRGRTGELFF
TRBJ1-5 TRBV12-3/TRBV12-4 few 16 CASSLASRGGNQPQHF
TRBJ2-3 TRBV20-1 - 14 CSARLAGRTDTQYF
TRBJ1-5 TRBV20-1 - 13 CSARGSYNQPQHF
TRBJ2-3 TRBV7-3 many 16 CASSFDLAGPTDTQYF
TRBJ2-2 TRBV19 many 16 CASRLKRTGITGELFF
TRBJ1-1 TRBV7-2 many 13 CASRPGGWTEAFF
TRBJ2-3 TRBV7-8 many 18 CASSLVGLAGPRTDTQYF